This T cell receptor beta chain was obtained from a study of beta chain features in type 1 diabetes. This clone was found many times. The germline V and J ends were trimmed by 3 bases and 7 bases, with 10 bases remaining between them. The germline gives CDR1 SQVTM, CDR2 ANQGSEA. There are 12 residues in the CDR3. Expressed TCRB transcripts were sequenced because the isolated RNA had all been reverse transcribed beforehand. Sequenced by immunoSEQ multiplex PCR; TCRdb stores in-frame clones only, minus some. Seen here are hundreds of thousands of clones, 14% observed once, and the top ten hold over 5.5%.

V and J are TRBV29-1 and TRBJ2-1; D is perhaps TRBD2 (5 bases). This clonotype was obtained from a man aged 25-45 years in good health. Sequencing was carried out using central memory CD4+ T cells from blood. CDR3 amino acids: CSVDSGLNEQFF. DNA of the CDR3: TGCAGCGTTGATTCGGGGTTGAATGAGCAGTTCTTC.